Below, 23 T cell receptor beta chains from the same sample are listed, as sequenced in a study of blood T cell repertoires in COVID-19. The repertoire was sequenced with immunoSEQ multiplex PCR; TCRdb's copy has only in-frame clones and lacks some. Among 330,000 or so clones, roughly 84% were seen once, and the ten largest hold 2.5% to 3%. Sequencing was done on a sample of PBMCs or T cells enriched from blood (not recorded which). The receptors shown here come from a woman aged 25 to 39 who had recovered from COVID-19.

The gene calls are TRBV5-6 and TRBJ2-3, with 9 bases lining up with TRBD1. With V trimmed by 6 bases and J by 3 bases, 11 bases remained unmatched. Germline assignment: CDR1 SGHDT and CDR2 YYEEEE. The CDR3 totals 16 residues. The chain's CDR3 is CASILSGTGNTDTQYF. CDR3 in DNA: TGTGCCAGCATCCTATCCGGGACAGGGAATACAGATACGCAGTATTTT.

The V call is TRBV5-1, the J call TRBJ2-5, with D possibly being TRBD2 (6 bases). The CDR3 is 14 residues long. The V and J ends lost 4 bases and 2 bases respectively, with 12 bases between them. CDR1 and CDR2 (germline): SGHRS, YFSETQ. The CDR3 here is CASSVLAVQETQYF. The CDR3 DNA sequence: TGCGCCAGCAGCGTCTTAGCGGTACAAGAGACCCAGTACTTC.

V gene TRBV9 combines with J gene TRBJ2-7, with unresolved D. Germline CDR1 SGDLS, CDR2 YYNGEE. CDR3 size: 14 residues. Trimming stripped 4 bases from V and 1 base from J, with 12 bases between. The DNA of the CDR3 is TGTGCCAGCAGCCCCCGCGCCGATTCCTACGAGCAGTACTTC. This encodes CASSPRADSYEQYF. Full variable domain (rest looked up from reference TRBV9 and TRBJ2-7): DSGVTQTPKHLITATGQRVTLRCSPRSGDLSVYWYQQSLDQGLQFLIQYYNGEERAKGNILERFSAQQFPDLHSELNLSSLELGDSALYFCASSPRADSYEQYFGPGTRLTVT.

A remark on this clone: Other nucleotide sequences in the sample specify the same CDR3. The chain links TRBV27 to TRBJ1-1, with a possible D match to TRBD1 (5 bases). V gave up 3 bases and J gave up 0 bases, with 11 bases separating them. The CDR3 runs to 15 residues. Germline values: CDR1 MNHEY, CDR2 SMNVEV (reference sequence). The CDR3 spells CASSLSGLMNTEAFF. CDR3 in DNA: TGTGCCAGCAGTTTGTCAGGGTTAATGAACACTGAAGCTTTCTTT.

The chain combines TRBV28 with TRBJ1-3; maybe TRBD1 (5 bases). V lost 5 bases, J lost 1 base, and 9 bases lay in between. The germline CDR1 and CDR2 sequences are MDHEN and SYDVKM. The CDR3 length is 14 residues. DNA for the CDR3: TGTGCCAGCAGTAGCGGGACTTCTGGAAACACCATATATTTT. This codes for CASSSGTSGNTIYF.

This clone was detected only once. The chain is built from TRBV28 and TRBJ1-6; D might be TRBD1 (5 bases). V shed 3 bases and J shed 11 bases, with 20 bases lying between them. CDR3 length: 16 residues. In germline, CDR1 is MDHEN, CDR2 SYDVKM. CDR3 bases: TGTGCCAGCAGTTTTTATCAGGGCGGTGGTTCGACACCCCTCCACTTT. This gives the protein CASSFYQGGGSTPLHF.

This chain joins TRBV4-2 and TRBJ2-1, with a tentative D call TRBD2 (6 bases). V lost 0 bases to trimming and J lost 2 bases, with 14 bases between them. This CDR3 comprises 17 residues. CDR1 and CDR2 from the germline V gene are LGHNA and YNFKEQ. The CDR3 bases are TGTGCCAGCAGCCAAGACGCTTTCGGCGGGACCTACAATGAGCAGTTCTTC. Residues: CASSQDAFGGTYNEQFF.

The gene calls are TRBV18 and TRBJ2-3, with D possibly matching TRBD1 (6 bases). Germline V gene lookup returns CDR1 KGHSH and CDR2 LQKENI. V was cut by 4 bases and J by 7 bases, with 12 bases left in between. This CDR3 contains 13 residues. The CDR3 reads CASSRRDTNTQYF. The CDR3 coding sequence is TGTGCCAGCTCACGACGGGACACCAATACGCAGTATTTT.

Note on this clone: This specimen includes other DNA sequences encoding the same CDR3. This chain connects TRBV18 to TRBJ1-5, with D perhaps TRBD1 (5 bases). The germline gives CDR1 KGHSH, CDR2 LQKENI. This CDR3 region has 15 residues. The germline V and J ends were trimmed by 3 bases and 0 bases, with 9 bases remaining between them. CDR3 bases: TGTGCCAGCTCACCCGACAGCAATAGCAATCAGCCCCAGCATTTT. Translation gives CASSPDSNSNQPQHF.

The genes are TRBV10-1 and TRBJ1-6, with 10 bases fitting TRBD1. V lost 4 bases to trimming and J lost 7 bases; unmatched junction nucleotides: 7. The length of the CDR3 is 16 residues. Per the germline V gene, CDR1 is WNHNN and CDR2 is SYGVQD (reference sequence). The CDR3 DNA sequence: TGCGCCAGCAGTGCAGCGGACAGGGGGGGCAATTCACCCCTCCACTTT. Translated, it gives CASSAADRGGNSPLHF.

The chain joins TRBV4-1 to TRBJ2-1; TRBD2 is a possible D gene (6 bases). V was trimmed by 2 bases and J by 1 base, leaving 9 bases between them. This CDR3 has 15 amino acids. CDR1 MGHRA and CDR2 YSYEKL come from the germline V gene. Here the CDR3 DNA reads TGCGCCAGCAGCCAATTAGGGAGGTCCTACAATGAGCAGTTCTTC. Residues: CASSQLGRSYNEQFF.

The chain couples TRBV27 to TRBJ2-5, with D possibly matching TRBD2 (6 bases). The V gene's germline CDR1 is MNHEY and CDR2 SMNVEV (reference sequence). Between the trimmed V and J ends, which lost 3 bases and 7 bases, there was a span of 18 bases. The CDR3 sequence is 15 residues long. For the CDR3, the DNA is TGTGCCAGCAGTTTGGGCAGGGACTCAACGGGGACCCAGTACTTC. Residues: CASSLGRDSTGTQYF.

This clone is a singleton in its sample. J is TRBJ1-2 and V is TRBV10-3; D call uncertain. Germline-derived CDR1 and CDR2 are ENHRY and SYGVKD. The length of the CDR3 is 12 residues. Trimming stripped 4 bases from V and 3 bases from J, with 6 bases between. CDR3 protein: CAISAFDYGYTF. In nucleotides, the CDR3 is TGTGCCATCAGTGCTTTCGACTATGGCTACACCTTC.

The chain has TRBV7-9 and TRBJ1-1; TRBD1 matches at 9 bases. The CDR3 consists of 15 residues. The V gene's germline CDR1 is SEHNR and CDR2 FQNEAQ (reference sequence). Trimming removed 6 bases from V and 5 bases from J; junction bases left unmatched: 10. CDR3 in DNA: TGTGCCAGCAGGCTCCCCCCCGGACAGGGGACTGAAGCTTTCTTT. Encoded protein: CASRLPPGQGTEAFF.

The rearrangement joins TRBV27 to TRBJ2-7; 10 bases fit TRBD2. The CDR3 runs 14 residues. V lost 6 bases to trimming and J lost 4 bases; unmatched junction nucleotides: 6. Looked up from germline, CDR1 is MNHEY and CDR2 is SMNVEV (reference sequence). The CDR3: CASSIAGGGYEQYF. Here the CDR3 DNA reads TGTGCCAGCAGCATAGCGGGAGGCGGGTACGAGCAGTACTTC.

The chain carries TRBV6-6 and TRBJ1-5; D gene uncertain. V lost 8 bases and J 0 bases, leaving 14 bases between the germline ends. The CDR3 totals 15 residues. Germline loops: CDR1 MNHNY, CDR2 SVGAGI (reference sequence). The CDR3 here is CASCTPKNSNQPQHF. Here the CDR3 DNA reads TGTGCCAGCTGTACCCCTAAGAATAGCAATCAGCCCCAGCATTTT.

The rearrangement joins TRBV25-1 to TRBJ2-1; maybe TRBD2 (5 bases). V was cut by 5 bases and J by 4 bases, with 9 bases left in between. The CDR3 is 13 residues long. Germline V CDR1 and CDR2: MGHDK, SYGVNS. This chain's CDR3 is CASSFGVYNEQFF. DNA of the CDR3: TGTGCCAGCAGTTTCGGGGTTTACAATGAGCAGTTCTTC.

This clone was seen more than once but under ten times. V and J are TRBV7-8 and TRBJ2-7; 7 bases fit TRBD1. The V and J ends lost 6 bases and 3 bases, in that order; junction bases with no gene match: 5. Germline lookup yields CDR1 SGHVS and CDR2 FQNEAQ. There are 13 residues in the CDR3. DNA for the CDR3: TGTGCCAGCAGTCGAGACAGGGACTACGAGCAGTACTTC. Amino acid sequence: CASSRDRDYEQYF.

The rearrangement uses TRBV19 and TRBJ2-2; TRBD1 agrees at 7 bases. V trimming: 5 bases; J trimming: 3 bases; junction bases outside the gene matches: 3. Per germline, CDR1 LNHDA and CDR2 SQIVND (reference sequence). The CDR3 has 14 residues. CDR3 sequence (DNA): TGTGCCAGTAGTCAGGGGGACGACACCGGGGAGCTGTTTTTT. Translation gives CASSQGDDTGELFF.

This rearrangement joins TRBV12-3 or TRBV12-4 to TRBJ2-5; TRBD1 aligns across 7 bases. V trimming: 6 bases; J trimming: 1 base; junction bases outside the gene matches: 2. The length of the CDR3 is 13 residues. CDR3 DNA: TGTGCCAGCAGGTGGGACAGCCAAGAGACCCAGTACTTC. Encoded protein: CASRWDSQETQYF.

V usage is TRBV28 and J usage is TRBJ2-7; 11 nucleotides line up with TRBD2. Germline-derived CDR1 and CDR2 are MDHEN and SYDVKM. V dropped 5 bases and J dropped 0; count of bases not matched to a gene: 9. The CDR3 extends over 17 amino acids. The DNA of the CDR3 is TGTGCCAGCAGTCCCCGAACAGGGACTAGCGGCTCCTACGAGCAGTACTTC. Its translation is CASSPRTGTSGSYEQYF. The full variable domain, rest sourced from reference TRBV28 and TRBJ2-7, is DVKVTQSSRYLVKRTGEKVFLECVQDMDHENMFWYRQDPGLGLRLIYFSYDVKMKEKGDIPEGYSVSREKKERFSLILESASTNQTSMYLCASSPRTGTSGSYEQYFGPGTRLTVT.

The CDR3 region is CASSLVGPGHGYTF. The CDR3 region has the DNA TGTGCCAGCAGCTTAGTAGGTCCGGGTCATGGCTACACCTTC. V usage is TRBV7-9 and J usage is TRBJ1-2; D remains unclear. V gave up 1 base and J gave up 6 bases, with 12 bases separating them. The CDR3 is made up of 14 amino acids. Per the germline V gene, CDR1 is SEHNR and CDR2 is FQNEAQ (reference sequence). Combining the CDR3 with reference TRBV7-9 and TRBJ1-2 gives the whole variable domain DTGVSQNPRHKITKRGQNVTFRCDPISEHNRLYWYRQTLGQGPEFLTYFQNEAQLEKSRLLSDRFSAERPKGSFSTLEIQRTEQGDSAMYLCASSLVGPGHGYTFGSGTRLTVV.

This clone appeared once. This chain joins TRBV5-1 and TRBJ1-5; 9 bases fit TRBD1. Germline loops: CDR1 SGHRS, CDR2 YFSETQ. The trim removed 4 bases at V and 8 bases at J, leaving 10 bases unmatched. This CDR3 comprises 15 residues. CDR3 residues: CASSQMGQGGEPQHF. Here the CDR3 DNA reads TGCGCCAGCAGCCAAATGGGACAGGGCGGAGAGCCCCAGCATTTT.